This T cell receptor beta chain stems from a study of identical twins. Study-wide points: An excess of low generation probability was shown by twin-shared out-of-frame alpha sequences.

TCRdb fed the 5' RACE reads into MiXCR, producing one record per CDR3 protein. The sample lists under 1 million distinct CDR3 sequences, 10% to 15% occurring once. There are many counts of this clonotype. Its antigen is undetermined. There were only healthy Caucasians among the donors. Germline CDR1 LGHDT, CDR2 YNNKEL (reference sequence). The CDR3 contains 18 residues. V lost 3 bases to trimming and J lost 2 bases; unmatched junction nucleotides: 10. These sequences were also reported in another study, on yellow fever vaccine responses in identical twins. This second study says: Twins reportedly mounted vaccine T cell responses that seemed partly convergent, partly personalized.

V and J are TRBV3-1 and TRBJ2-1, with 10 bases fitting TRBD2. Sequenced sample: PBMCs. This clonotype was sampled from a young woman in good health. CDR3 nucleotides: TGTGCCAGCAGCCACCCTAGCGGGAGCCCCTTCACCTACAATGAGCAGTTCTTC. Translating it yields CASSHPSGSPFTYNEQFF.